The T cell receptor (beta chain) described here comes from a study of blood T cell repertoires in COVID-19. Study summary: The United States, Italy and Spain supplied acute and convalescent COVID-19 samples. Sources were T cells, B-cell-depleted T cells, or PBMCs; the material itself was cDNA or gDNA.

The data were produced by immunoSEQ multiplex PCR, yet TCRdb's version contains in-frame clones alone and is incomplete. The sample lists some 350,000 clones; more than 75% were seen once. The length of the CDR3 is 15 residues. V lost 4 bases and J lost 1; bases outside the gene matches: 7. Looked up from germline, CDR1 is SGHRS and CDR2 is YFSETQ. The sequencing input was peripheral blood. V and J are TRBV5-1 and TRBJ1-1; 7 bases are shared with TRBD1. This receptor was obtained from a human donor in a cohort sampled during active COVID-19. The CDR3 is CASSVAGTANTEAFF. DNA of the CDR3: TGCGCCAGCAGCGTAGCCGGGACAGCGAACACTGAAGCTTTCTTT.